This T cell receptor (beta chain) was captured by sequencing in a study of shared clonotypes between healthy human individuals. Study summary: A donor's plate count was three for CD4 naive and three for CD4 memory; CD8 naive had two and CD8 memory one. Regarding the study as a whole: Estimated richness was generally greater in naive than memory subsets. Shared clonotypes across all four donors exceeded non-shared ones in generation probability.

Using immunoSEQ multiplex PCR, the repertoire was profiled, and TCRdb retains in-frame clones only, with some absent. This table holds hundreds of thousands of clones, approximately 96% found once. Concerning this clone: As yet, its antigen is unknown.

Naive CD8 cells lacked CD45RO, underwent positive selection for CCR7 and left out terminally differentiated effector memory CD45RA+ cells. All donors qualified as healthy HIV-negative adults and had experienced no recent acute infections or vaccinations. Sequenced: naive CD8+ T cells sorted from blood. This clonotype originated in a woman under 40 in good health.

The CDR3 loop reads CSAFDYEQYF. In DNA, the CDR3 is TGCAGTGCTTTTGACTACGAGCAGTACTTC. This chain connects TRBV20-1 to TRBJ2-7; D gene unclear. Germline CDR1 is DFQATT and CDR2 is SNEGSKA (reference sequence). V was clipped by 5 bases and J by 3 bases, with 5 bases between them. The CDR3 length is 10 residues.